In its sample, the clone carrying this T cell receptor beta chain was seen a few times. The CDR3 is made up of 12 amino acids. After removal of 8 bases from V and 8 bases from J, the junction contained 11 bases not matched to a gene. Looked up from germline, CDR1 is SQVTM and CDR2 is ANQGSEA. This sample was included in a study of blood T cell repertoires in COVID-19. Turning to the study itself: Sites in the United States, Italy and Spain provided acute and convalescent COVID-19 samples. The cDNA or gDNA used as material had been derived from T cells, B-cell-depleted T cells, or PBMCs.

Original data processing: The authors estimated nucleated cell counts from reference gene primer amplification. The assay was immunoSEQ multiplex PCR, and TCRdb's table has in-frame clones only and misses some. For V, J and clone size, that table is used; D and trimming come from the DNA. The profile shows approximately 90,000 clones, about 74% of them singletons. The clonotype comes from a human donor in a cohort sampled during active COVID-19. Input material: peripheral blood. The rearrangement uses TRBV29-1 and TRBJ1-2; 7 bases are a match to TRBD1. The CDR3 bases are TGCAGCCCCAGCCCACAGGGGATCGGCTACACCTTC. Amino acids: CSPSPQGIGYTF.